This TCR beta chain was recorded in a study of blood T cell repertoires in COVID-19. Across the whole study: PBMCs, B-cell-depleted T cells, or T cells were the source of the cDNA or gDNA that made up the material.

The ends were cut back, 6 bases at V and 0 bases at J, with 17 bases in the middle. CDR3 length: 17 amino acids. Germline CDR1 LGHNA, CDR2 YSLEER. Source study methods: Counts of nucleated cells, estimated from reference gene primer amplification, were obtained. This table comes from immunoSEQ multiplex PCR, and its TCRdb copy is limited to in-frame clones, with some not included. That table is the source of V, J and clone size, and D and trimming were worked out from the DNA. The sample includes 55,000 to 80,000 clones, roughly 82% seen only once; the top ten take around 16%. This rearrangement joins TRBV4-3 to TRBJ2-2; a possible D gene is TRBD2 (7 bases). Input material: peripheral blood. This receptor was taken from a man aged 80 or over with active COVID-19. The CDR3 spells CASSQGHGRPNTGELFF. The CDR3 DNA is TGCGCCAGCAGTCAGGGGCACGGGAGGCCGAACACCGGGGAGCTGTTTTTT.